Each of the 23 T cell receptor beta chains below was sequenced from the same sample in a study of blood T cell repertoires in COVID-19. Clones were sequenced by immunoSEQ multiplex PCR, and TCRdb holds only the in-frame ones, with some missing. The sample shows 350,000 or so clones, approximately 89% of them seen only once. The source material was peripheral blood. These TCRs come from a woman aged 55-69 years with COVID-19, enrolled during active disease.

CDR3 DNA: TGTGCCAGCAGCTTAAGGCCAGGGTCCGATCAGCCCCAGCATTTT. This codes for CASSLRPGSDQPQHF. The chain uses TRBV7-3 and TRBJ1-5, with D possibly being TRBD1 (5 bases). This CDR3 is built from 15 residues. Germline CDR1 SGHTA, CDR2 FQGTGA. With 1 base removed from V and 5 bases from J, the gap between germline ends came to 12 bases.

The V call is TRBV19, the J call TRBJ1-4; 9 bases align to TRBD1. CDR3 length: 15 amino acids. Germline V gene sequence: CDR1 LNHDA, CDR2 SQIVND (reference sequence). Losses at the gene ends were 6 bases for V and 5 bases for J; bases not matched to a gene: 7. The DNA for the CDR3 is TGTGCCAGTAGACACGACGGGACAGGGAATGAAAAACTGTTTTTT. Protein sequence: CASRHDGTGNEKLFF.

The V and J genes are TRBV3-1 (or the pseudogene TRBV3-2) and TRBJ2-1; 8 bases are shared with TRBD2. V shed 6 bases, J shed 4 bases, and the junction held 8 bases outside the gene matches. This CDR3 comprises 15 residues. Germline V lookup: CDR1 LGHDT, CDR2 YNNKEL (reference sequence). The CDR3, as DNA: TGTGCCAGCAGTCCCCCTGCGGGGGGATACAATGAGCAGTTCTTC. As protein: CASSPPAGGYNEQFF.

The chain is built from TRBV2 and TRBJ1-1; the D is unclear. Trimming pared 4 bases from V and 1 base from J, leaving 10 bases between. The CDR3 totals 14 residues. Germline V gene data show CDR1 as SNHLY and CDR2 as FYNNEI. The DNA of the CDR3 is TGTGCCAGCAGTGTAAAAGCCTGGAACACTGAAGCTTTCTTT. The encoded protein is CASSVKAWNTEAFF.

J is TRBJ2-6 and V is TRBV6-2 or TRBV6-3; D unclear. The CDR3 spans 16 residues. Germline CDR1 and CDR2: MNHEY and SVGEGT. Between the trimmed V and J ends, which lost 2 bases and 1 base, there was a span of 9 bases. Here the CDR3 DNA reads TGTGCCAGCAGTTACAACACCGAATCTGGGGCCAACGTCCTGACTTTC. Protein: CASSYNTESGANVLTF.

The table lists this clone with a count of one. V usage is TRBV2 and J usage is TRBJ1-4; 9 nucleotides agree with TRBD1. With 6 bases clipped from V and 5 bases from J, the junction kept 7 bases outside the gene matches. Per germline, CDR1 SNHLY and CDR2 FYNNEI. The CDR3 sequence is 15 residues long. CDR3 region: CASRVGTGKNEKLFF. CDR3 DNA: TGTGCCAGCAGGGTCGGGACAGGGAAGAATGAAAAACTGTTTTTT.

The rearrangement joins TRBV28 to TRBJ1-4; 7 nucleotides agree with TRBD1. The J segment lost 2 bases and the V segment lost 6 bases, leaving 6 bases of the junction unmatched. The CDR3 length is 15 residues. Germline assignment: CDR1 MDHEN and CDR2 SYDVKM. CDR3 protein: CASSSYRGTNEKLFF. Written as DNA, the CDR3 is TGTGCCAGCAGCTCCTACAGGGGCACTAATGAAAAACTGTTTTTT.

The chain joins TRBV7-2 to TRBJ2-1; D is possibly TRBD2 (5 bases). The germline CDR1 and CDR2 sequences are SGHTA and FQGNSA. This CDR3 contains 13 residues. V was trimmed by 5 bases and J by 3 bases, leaving 8 bases between them. CDR3 sequence reads: CASSTTSYNEQFF. The CDR3 DNA is TGTGCCAGCAGCACTACTAGCTACAATGAGCAGTTCTTC.

The gene calls are TRBV28 and TRBJ1-1; no clear D gene. V lost 2 bases and J 1 base, leaving 5 bases between the germline ends. Per germline, CDR1 MDHEN and CDR2 SYDVKM. The CDR3 extends over 13 amino acids. The CDR3 DNA reads as TGTGCCAGCAGTTTACACAGGAACACTGAAGCTTTCTTT. It codes for CASSLHRNTEAFF.

V and J are TRBV11-1 and TRBJ2-7; TRBD1 agrees at 9 bases. The ends lost 5 bases at V and 2 bases at J; junction bases unmatched: 4. This CDR3 comprises 14 residues. Germline CDR1 reads SGHAT; CDR2 reads FQDESV (reference sequence). CDR3 sequence reads: CASSKDRGAYEQYF. The CDR3 DNA reads TGTGCCAGCAGCAAGGACAGGGGAGCCTACGAGCAGTACTTC.

This chain connects TRBV27 to TRBJ2-2; 10 positions match TRBD1. CDR1 is MNHEY and CDR2 is SMNVEV in the germline V gene (reference sequence). The CDR3 runs 16 residues. V lost 5 bases to trimming and J lost 3 bases; unmatched junction nucleotides: 6. Here the CDR3 DNA reads TGTGCCAGCAGTCCACGACAGGGGGCTCACACCGGGGAGCTGTTTTTT. It yields the protein CASSPRQGAHTGELFF.

The V and J genes are TRBV30 and TRBJ2-7, with TRBD1 matching over 9 bases. This CDR3 has 19 amino acids. V dropped 0 bases and J dropped 3; count of bases not matched to a gene: 18. CDR1 and CDR2 from the germline V gene are GTSNPN and SVGIG (reference sequence). The CDR3 DNA reads TGTGCCTGGAGTGTACAACAGGGGGCGCAGGGTTATCAGGTCTACGAGCAGTACTTC. It is translated as CAWSVQQGAQGYQVYEQYF.

In this sample, this clone turned up once. The chain joins TRBV30 to TRBJ1-4; D possibly corresponds to TRBD1 (5 bases). This CDR3 comprises 16 residues. V gave up 0 bases and J gave up 5 bases, with 16 bases separating them. Per germline, CDR1 GTSNPN and CDR2 SVGIG (reference sequence). CDR3 protein: CAWSVRIDGGNEKLFF. The CDR3 nucleotides read TGTGCCTGGAGTGTTAGGATTGACGGGGGGAATGAAAAACTGTTTTTT.

The chain combines TRBV6-1 with TRBJ1-2; TRBD1 matches 7 bases. V trimming: 2 bases; J trimming: 1 base; junction bases outside the gene matches: 7. This CDR3 spans 16 amino acids. Germline assignment: CDR1 MNHNS and CDR2 SASEGT. The chain's CDR3 is CASSERGLRGNYGYTF. CDR3 nucleotide sequence: TGTGCCAGCAGTGAAAGGGGGCTCAGAGGTAACTATGGCTACACCTTC.

The V gene is TRBV9, the J gene TRBJ2-7; 9 bases are shared with TRBD2. The germline gives CDR1 SGDLS, CDR2 YYNGEE. There are 15 residues in the CDR3. Trimming cost V 4 bases and J 3 bases; bases outside gene matches: 8. The DNA of the CDR3 is TGTGCCAGCAGCCCCCGTGCGGGGGGGGTCTACGAGCAGTACTTC. Translation: CASSPRAGGVYEQYF.

The chain recombines TRBV19 with TRBJ2-5; TRBD2 aligns across 7 bases. With V trimmed by 5 bases and J by 5 bases, 5 bases remained unmatched. Germline V gene sequence: CDR1 LNHDA, CDR2 SQIVND (reference sequence). This CDR3 contains 13 residues. The CDR3 is CASSSQGGETQYF. In nucleotides, the CDR3 is TGTGCCAGTAGTTCCCAGGGAGGGGAGACCCAGTACTTC.

This clone was seen only once. The V call is TRBV19, the J call TRBJ2-7; 13 bases fit TRBD2. Germline CDR1 and CDR2: LNHDA and SQIVND (reference sequence). V was pared by 5 bases and J by 1 base, with 11 bases of the junction left unmatched. The CDR3 covers 18 residues. This CDR3 reads CASSLRQGLAGISYEQYF. For the CDR3, the DNA is TGTGCCAGTAGTCTGAGGCAGGGACTAGCGGGGATTTCCTACGAGCAGTACTTC.

This clone has just a few counts. The CDR3 DNA sequence: TGTGCCAGCAGCCAGGGGAGTCTAGGAAACACCATATATTTT. Protein sequence: CASSQGSLGNTIYF. V is TRBV3-1 (or the pseudogene TRBV3-2) and J is TRBJ1-3; no definite D call. Germline V gene sequence: CDR1 LGHDT, CDR2 YNNKEL (reference sequence). The CDR3 totals 14 residues. The V and J ends lost 3 bases and 4 bases respectively, with 10 bases between them.

J is TRBJ1-1 and V is TRBV7-9; D is unclear. Germline V lookup: CDR1 SEHNR, CDR2 FQNEAQ (reference sequence). V was cut by 5 bases and J by 11 bases, with 12 bases left in between. The CDR3 contains 11 residues. CDR3 sequence reads: CASSSAPWAFF. In DNA form, the CDR3 reads TGTGCCAGCAGCAGCGCCCCCTGGGCTTTCTTT. Using reference TRBV7-9 and TRBJ1-1 for the parts outside the CDR3, the full variable domain is DTGVSQNPRHKITKRGQNVTFRCDPISEHNRLYWYRQTLGQGPEFLTYFQNEAQLEKSRLLSDRFSAERPKGSFSTLEIQRTEQGDSAMYLCASSSAPWAFFGQGTRLTVV.

The chain recombines TRBV10-3 with TRBJ1-1; D is perhaps TRBD1 (5 bases). Germline V lookup: CDR1 ENHRY, CDR2 SYGVKD. The V end lost 6 bases, the J end lost 1 base, and 15 bases lay between the germline ends. The CDR3 extends over 15 amino acids. The CDR3 loop reads CAISRSQERNTEAFF. In DNA, the CDR3 is TGTGCCATCAGCCGTTCACAGGAGAGGAACACTGAAGCTTTCTTT.

This clone was counted once. The genes are TRBV28 and TRBJ2-7; 7 nucleotides line up with TRBD1. This CDR3 has 14 residues. From germline, CDR1 is MDHEN and CDR2 SYDVKM. The ends lost 7 bases at V and 0 bases at J; junction bases unmatched: 6. The CDR3 DNA follows: TGTGCCAGCATTGCCGGGACAGACTCCTACGAGCAGTACTTC. Encoded protein: CASIAGTDSYEQYF.

A few counts support this clone. The gene calls are TRBV28 and TRBJ2-7; 9 bases are a match to TRBD1. Germline assignment: CDR1 MDHEN and CDR2 SYDVKM. The CDR3 runs to 15 residues. After removal of 3 bases from V and 5 bases from J, the junction contained 8 bases not matched to a gene. Written as DNA, the CDR3 is TGTGCCAGCAGTTTCATGGGACAGGGAGGACACGAGCAGTACTTC. It codes for CASSFMGQGGHEQYF.

V usage is TRBV6-4 and J usage is TRBJ2-7; 8 nucleotides match TRBD1. The V gene's germline CDR1 is MRHNA and CDR2 SNTAGT. V was pared by 7 bases and J by 6 bases, with 11 bases of the junction left unmatched. The CDR3 has 14 residues. DNA for the CDR3: TGTGCCAGCAAAGGGCGGACAGGGATCGGCGAGCAGTACTTC. It encodes CASKGRTGIGEQYF.